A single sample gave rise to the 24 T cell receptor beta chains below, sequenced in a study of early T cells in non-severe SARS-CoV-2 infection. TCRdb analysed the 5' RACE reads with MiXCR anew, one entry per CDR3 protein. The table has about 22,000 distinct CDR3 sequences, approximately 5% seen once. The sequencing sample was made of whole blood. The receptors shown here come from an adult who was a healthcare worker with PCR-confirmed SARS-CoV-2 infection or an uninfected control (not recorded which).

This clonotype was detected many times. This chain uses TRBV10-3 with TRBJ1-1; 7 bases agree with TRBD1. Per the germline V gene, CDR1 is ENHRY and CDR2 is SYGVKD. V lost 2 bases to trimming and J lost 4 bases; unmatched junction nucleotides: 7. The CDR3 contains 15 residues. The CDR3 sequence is CAISEPRQGGTEAFF. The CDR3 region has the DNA TGTGCCATCAGTGAGCCTCGACAGGGTGGCACTGAAGCTTTCTTT.

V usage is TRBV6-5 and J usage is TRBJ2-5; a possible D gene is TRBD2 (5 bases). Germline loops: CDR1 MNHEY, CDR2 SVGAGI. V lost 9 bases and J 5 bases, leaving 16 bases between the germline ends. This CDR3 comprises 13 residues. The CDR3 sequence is CASRRPVSETQYF. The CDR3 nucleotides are TGTGCCAGTAGGAGGCCGGTCTCGGAGACCCAGTACTTC.

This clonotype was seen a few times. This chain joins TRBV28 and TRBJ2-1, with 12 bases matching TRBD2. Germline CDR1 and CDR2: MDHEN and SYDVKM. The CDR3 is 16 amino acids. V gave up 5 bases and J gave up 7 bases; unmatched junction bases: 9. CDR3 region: CASSPSRGLAGNEQFF. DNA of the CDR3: TGTGCCAGCAGTCCCTCTCGAGGACTAGCGGGGAATGAGCAGTTCTTC.

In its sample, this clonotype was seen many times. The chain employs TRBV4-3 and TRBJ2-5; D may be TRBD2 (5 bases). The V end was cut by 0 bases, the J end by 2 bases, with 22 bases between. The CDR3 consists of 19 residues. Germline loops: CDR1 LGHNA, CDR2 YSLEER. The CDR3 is CASSQDLVQGWRAQETQYF. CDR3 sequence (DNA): TGCGCCAGCAGCCAAGATCTCGTCCAAGGGTGGCGGGCTCAAGAGACCCAGTACTTC.

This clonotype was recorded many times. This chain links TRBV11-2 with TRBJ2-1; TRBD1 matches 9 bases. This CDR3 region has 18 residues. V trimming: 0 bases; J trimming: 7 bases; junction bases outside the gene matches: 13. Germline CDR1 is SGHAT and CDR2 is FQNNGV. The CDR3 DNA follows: TGTGCCAGCAGCTTAGAGGGACAGGGAGGGCTAGGAGTTAATGAGCAGTTCTTC. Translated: CASSLEGQGGLGVNEQFF. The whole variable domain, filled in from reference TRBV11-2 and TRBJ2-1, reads EAGVAQSPRYKIIEKRQSVAFWCNPISGHATLYWYQQILGQGPKLLIQFQNNGVVDDSQLPKDRFSAERLKGVDSTLKIQPAKLEDSAVYLCASSLEGQGGLGVNEQFFGPGTRLTVL.

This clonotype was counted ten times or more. The CDR3 is CASSPTLIRTYGYTF. DNA of the CDR3: TGTGCCAGCAGCCCGACCTTGATCCGGACCTATGGCTACACCTTC. The chain links TRBV5-6 to TRBJ1-2; no firm D call. This CDR3 has 15 amino acids. The ends were cut back, 4 bases at V and 4 bases at J, with 17 bases in the middle. CDR1 SGHDT and CDR2 YYEEEE come from the germline V gene.

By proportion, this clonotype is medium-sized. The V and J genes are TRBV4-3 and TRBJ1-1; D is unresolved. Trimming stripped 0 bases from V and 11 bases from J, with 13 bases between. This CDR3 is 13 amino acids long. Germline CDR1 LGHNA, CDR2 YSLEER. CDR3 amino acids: CASSQDRRVGAFF. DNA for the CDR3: TGCGCCAGCAGCCAAGATAGGAGGGTTGGGGCTTTCTTT.

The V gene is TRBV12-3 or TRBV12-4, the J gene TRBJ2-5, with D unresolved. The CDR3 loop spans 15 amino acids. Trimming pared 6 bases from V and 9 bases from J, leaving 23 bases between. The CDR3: CASSPGLASSRSQYF. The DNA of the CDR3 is TGTGCCAGCAGCCCCGGTTTGGCTAGTTCACGTTCCCAGTACTTC.

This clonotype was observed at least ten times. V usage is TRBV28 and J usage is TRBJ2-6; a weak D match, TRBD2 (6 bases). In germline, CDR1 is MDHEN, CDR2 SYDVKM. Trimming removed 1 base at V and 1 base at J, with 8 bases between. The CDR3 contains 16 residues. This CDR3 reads CASSLFLASGANVLTF. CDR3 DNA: TGTGCCAGCAGTTTATTTCTAGCGTCTGGGGCCAACGTCCTGACTTTC.

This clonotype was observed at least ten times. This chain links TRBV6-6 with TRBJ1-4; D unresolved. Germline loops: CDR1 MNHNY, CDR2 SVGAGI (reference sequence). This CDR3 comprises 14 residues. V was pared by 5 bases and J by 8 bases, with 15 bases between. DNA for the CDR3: TGTGCCAGCAGTCCCAACTTGGAAGGGGAAAAACTGTTTTTT. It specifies CASSPNLEGEKLFF.

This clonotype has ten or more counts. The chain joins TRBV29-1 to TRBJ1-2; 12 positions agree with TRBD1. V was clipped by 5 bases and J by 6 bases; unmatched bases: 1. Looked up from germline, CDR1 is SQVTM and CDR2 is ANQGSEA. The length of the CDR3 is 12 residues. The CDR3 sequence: CSVRDRGHGYTF. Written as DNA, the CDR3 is TGCAGCGTTCGGGACAGGGGGCATGGCTACACCTTC.

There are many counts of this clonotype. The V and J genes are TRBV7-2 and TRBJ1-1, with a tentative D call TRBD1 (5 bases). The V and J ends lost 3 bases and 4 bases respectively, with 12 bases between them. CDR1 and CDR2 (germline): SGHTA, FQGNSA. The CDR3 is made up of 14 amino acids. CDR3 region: CASSFGAGSTEAFF. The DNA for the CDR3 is TGTGCCAGCAGCTTTGGGGCCGGGTCCACTGAAGCTTTCTTT.

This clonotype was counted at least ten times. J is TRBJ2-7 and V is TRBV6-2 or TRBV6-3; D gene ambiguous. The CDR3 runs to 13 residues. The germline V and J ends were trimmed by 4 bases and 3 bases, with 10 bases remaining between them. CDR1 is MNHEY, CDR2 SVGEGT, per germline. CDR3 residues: CASSFSAIYEQYF. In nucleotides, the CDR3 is TGTGCCAGCAGTTTCTCCGCAATCTACGAGCAGTACTTC.

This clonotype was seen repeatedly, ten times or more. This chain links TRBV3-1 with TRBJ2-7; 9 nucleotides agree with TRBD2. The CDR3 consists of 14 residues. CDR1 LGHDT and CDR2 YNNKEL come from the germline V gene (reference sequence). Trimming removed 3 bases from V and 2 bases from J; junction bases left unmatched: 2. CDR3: CASSQAGGAYEQYF. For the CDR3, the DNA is TGTGCCAGCAGCCAGGCGGGGGGGGCCTACGAGCAGTACTTC.

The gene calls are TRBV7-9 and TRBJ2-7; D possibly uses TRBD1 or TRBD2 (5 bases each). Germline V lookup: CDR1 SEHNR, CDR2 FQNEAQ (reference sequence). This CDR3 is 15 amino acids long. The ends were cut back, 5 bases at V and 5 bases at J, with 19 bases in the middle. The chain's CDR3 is CASSRDVDIRHEQYF. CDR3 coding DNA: TGTGCCAGCAGCCGGGACGTCGATATTAGGCACGAGCAGTACTTC.

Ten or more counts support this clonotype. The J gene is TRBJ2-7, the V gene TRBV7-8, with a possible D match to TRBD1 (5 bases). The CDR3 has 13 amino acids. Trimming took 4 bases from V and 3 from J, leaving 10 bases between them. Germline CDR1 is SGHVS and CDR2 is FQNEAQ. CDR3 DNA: TGTGCCAGCAGCTCGGACAAAGGCTACGAGCAGTACTTC. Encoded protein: CASSSDKGYEQYF.

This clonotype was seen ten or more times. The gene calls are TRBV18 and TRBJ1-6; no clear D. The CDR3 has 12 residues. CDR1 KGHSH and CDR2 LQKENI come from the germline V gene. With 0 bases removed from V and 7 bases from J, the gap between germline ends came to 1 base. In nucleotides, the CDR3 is TGTGCCAGCTCACCACCGAATTCACCCCTCCACTTT. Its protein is CASSPPNSPLHF.

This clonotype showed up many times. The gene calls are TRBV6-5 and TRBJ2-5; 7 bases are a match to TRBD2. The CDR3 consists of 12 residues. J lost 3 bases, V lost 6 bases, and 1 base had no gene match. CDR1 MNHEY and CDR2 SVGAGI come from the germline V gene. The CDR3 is CASSGLEETQYF. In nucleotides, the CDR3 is TGTGCCAGCAGCGGACTAGAAGAGACCCAGTACTTC.

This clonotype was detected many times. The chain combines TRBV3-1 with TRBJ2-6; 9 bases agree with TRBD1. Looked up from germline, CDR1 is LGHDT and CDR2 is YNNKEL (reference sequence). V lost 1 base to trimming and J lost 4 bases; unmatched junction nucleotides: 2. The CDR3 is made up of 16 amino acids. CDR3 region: CASSQGGTGGANVLTF. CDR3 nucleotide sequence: TGTGCCAGCAGCCAAGGAGGGACAGGGGGGGCCAACGTCCTGACTTTC. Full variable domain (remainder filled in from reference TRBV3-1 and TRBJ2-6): DTAVSQTPKYLVTQMGNDKSIKCEQNLGHDTMYWYKQDSKKFLKIMFSYNNKELIINETVPNRFSPKSPDKAHLNLHINSLELGDSAVYFCASSQGGTGGANVLTFGAGSRLTVL.

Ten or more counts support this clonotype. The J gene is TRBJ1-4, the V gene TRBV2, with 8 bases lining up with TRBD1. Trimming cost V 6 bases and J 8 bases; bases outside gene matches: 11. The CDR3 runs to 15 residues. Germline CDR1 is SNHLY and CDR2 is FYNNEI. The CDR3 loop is CASRSDRGLSEKLFF. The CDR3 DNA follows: TGTGCCAGCAGGTCTGACAGGGGATTGAGCGAAAAACTGTTTTTT.

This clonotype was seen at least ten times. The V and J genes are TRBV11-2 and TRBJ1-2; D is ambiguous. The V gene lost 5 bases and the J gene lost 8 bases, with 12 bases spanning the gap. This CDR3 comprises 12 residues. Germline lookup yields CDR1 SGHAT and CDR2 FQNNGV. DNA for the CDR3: TGTGCCAGCAGCCGTCCGGGCGCGGGCTACACCTTC. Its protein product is CASSRPGAGYTF.

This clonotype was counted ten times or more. The CDR3 nucleotides are TGTGCCAGCAGTTTAGGATCGGGGAGAGACACAGATACGCAGTATTTT. Amino acids: CASSLGSGRDTDTQYF. The gene calls are TRBV27 and TRBJ2-3; tentatively, D is TRBD2 (5 bases). This CDR3 has 16 amino acids. V lost 2 bases and J lost 2, with 14 bases in between. The germline V gene has CDR1 MNHEY and CDR2 SMNVEV (reference sequence).

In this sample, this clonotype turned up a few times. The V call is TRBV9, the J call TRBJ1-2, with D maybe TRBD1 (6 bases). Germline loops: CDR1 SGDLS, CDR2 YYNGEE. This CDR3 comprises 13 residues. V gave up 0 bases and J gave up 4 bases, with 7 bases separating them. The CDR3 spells CASSVAQGYGYTF. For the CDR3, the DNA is TGTGCCAGCAGCGTAGCACAGGGCTATGGCTACACCTTC.

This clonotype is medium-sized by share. CDR3 sequence (DNA): TGTGCCAGTAGCCTTACATCGAACACTGAAGCTTTCTTT. It is translated as CASSLTSNTEAFF. The chain recombines TRBV19 with TRBJ1-1; D is unclear. V was shortened by 6 bases and J by 1 base, with 9 bases between the two germline ends. CDR1 is LNHDA, CDR2 SQIVND, per germline (reference sequence). The CDR3 has 13 amino acids. Complete variable domain (other parts from reference TRBV19 and TRBJ1-1): DGGITQSPKYLFRKEGQNVTLSCEQNLNHDAMYWYRQDPGQGLRLIYYSQIVNDFQKGDIAEGYSVSREKKESFPLTVTSAQKNPTAFYLCASSLTSNTEAFFGQGTRLTVV.